These 32 T cell receptor beta chains originate from one sample sequenced in a study of blood T cells in healthy people across ages. Combining a sample-barcoded 5' primer with a J-beta primer mix, a second PCR ran for about 6 to 12 cycles. TCRdb recomputed calls from the 5' RACE reads with MiXCR, one row per CDR3 protein. This table has about 580,000 distinct CDR3 sequences, 40% to 50% appearing once. The sample consisted of blood. These receptors all come from a man older than 75 in good health.

The chain couples TRBV29-1 to TRBJ2-5, with no clear D. The germline V gene has CDR1 SQVTM and CDR2 ANQGSEA. The CDR3 is made up of 12 amino acids. V was pared by 3 bases and J by 0 bases, with 5 bases between. CDR3 nucleotides: TGCAGCGTTGAGGCACACCAAGAGACCCAGTACTTC. Translated, it gives CSVEAHQETQYF.

This chain links TRBV12-3 or TRBV12-4 with TRBJ1-2, with a possible D match to TRBD1 (6 bases). V was shortened by 4 bases and J by 5 bases, with 14 bases between the two germline ends. This CDR3 contains 14 residues. CDR3 DNA sequence: TGTGCCAGCAGTTATGCCGGGACACCATATGGCTACACCTTC. The encoded protein is CASSYAGTPYGYTF.

This clonotype was counted only a few times. The chain combines TRBV4-3 with TRBJ2-7; D tentatively reads TRBD1 or TRBD2 (5 bases each). With 4 bases removed from V and 0 bases from J, the gap between germline ends came to 13 bases. Germline V gene lookup returns CDR1 LGHNA and CDR2 YSLEER. The CDR3 spans 15 residues. The CDR3 spells CASSPGFGASYEQYF. The DNA of the CDR3 is TGCGCCAGCAGCCCGGGATTCGGGGCCTCCTACGAGCAGTACTTC.

The gene calls are TRBV6-5 and TRBJ1-4; 7 positions match TRBD1. Trimming cost V 8 bases and J 5 bases; bases outside gene matches: 5. From germline, CDR1 is MNHEY and CDR2 SVGAGI. The CDR3 consists of 13 residues. The CDR3 region has the DNA TGTGCCAGCGTGGACAGGCAAAATGAAAAACTGTTTTTT. Translating it yields CASVDRQNEKLFF.

The chain employs TRBV20-1 and TRBJ2-4, with D unclear. The J call may be faulty, since TRBJ2-5 better matches the DNA end. Per the germline V gene, CDR1 is DFQATT and CDR2 is SNEGSKA (reference sequence). CDR3 length equals 12 residues. The chain's CDR3 is CSAGVIGETQYF. CDR3 bases: TGCAGTGCTGGGGTTATAGGAGAGACCCAGTACTTC.

This clonotype showed up many times. J is TRBJ2-1 and V is TRBV7-2; 9 bases match TRBD2. This CDR3 is 18 amino acids long. V lost 4 bases to trimming and J lost 5 bases; unmatched junction nucleotides: 15. Germline CDR1 SGHTA, CDR2 FQGNSA. The CDR3 DNA follows: TGTGCCAGCAGCTCTAGACTGCACGCGGGAGGGGGGGACAATGAGCAGTTCTTC. The encoded protein is CASSSRLHAGGGDNEQFF.

The chain has TRBV7-8 and TRBJ2-2; TRBD1 matches 10 bases. Germline CDR1 and CDR2: SGHVS and FQNEAQ. V was clipped by 5 bases and J by 2 bases; unmatched bases: 8. The CDR3 runs 17 residues. DNA of the CDR3: TGTGCCAGCAGCCCGACAGGGGGCAATATCAACACCGGGGAGCTGTTTTTT. This encodes CASSPTGGNINTGELFF.

The chain uses TRBV6-6 and TRBJ2-2, with TRBD2 as a possible D gene (6 bases). V dropped 0 bases and J dropped 4 bases, with 9 bases sitting between them. CDR1 is MNHNY and CDR2 is SVGAGI in the germline V gene (reference sequence). This CDR3 contains 15 residues. The CDR3: CASSYSRGGTGELFF. The CDR3 DNA is TGTGCCAGCAGTTACTCACGGGGAGGCACCGGGGAGCTGTTTTTT.

In this sample, this clonotype turned up a few times. J is TRBJ2-7 and V is TRBV5-1; maybe TRBD2 (6 bases). V lost 4 bases and J 6 bases, leaving 14 bases between the germline ends. Germline assignment: CDR1 SGHRS and CDR2 YFSETQ. The CDR3 sequence is 13 residues long. The CDR3 reads CASSQGTPTEQYF. CDR3 bases: TGCGCCAGCAGCCAAGGGACTCCAACCGAGCAGTACTTC.

CDR3 amino acids: CAISEDRAGANVLTF. The CDR3 bases are TGTGCCATCAGTGAGGACAGGGCTGGGGCCAACGTCCTGACTTTC. The chain links TRBV10-3 to TRBJ2-6, with 7 bases fitting TRBD1. Germline V gene lookup returns CDR1 ENHRY and CDR2 SYGVKD. The CDR3 is 15 residues long. The ends lost 2 bases at V and 2 bases at J; junction bases unmatched: 0.

This clonotype was counted at least ten times. The chain joins TRBV6-5 to TRBJ1-6, with D hard to call. With 4 bases removed from V and 7 bases from J, the gap between germline ends came to 11 bases. Germline CDR1 and CDR2: MNHEY and SVGAGI. The CDR3 length is 14 residues. The CDR3 sequence: CASSSSQRNSPLHF. The CDR3 DNA reads as TGTGCCAGCAGTTCGAGCCAGAGGAATTCACCCCTCCACTTT.

The V call is TRBV29-1, the J call TRBJ1-5, with D perhaps TRBD1 (5 bases). There are 13 residues in the CDR3. Germline V gives CDR1 SQVTM, CDR2 ANQGSEA. Trimming pared 4 bases from V and 6 bases from J, leaving 13 bases between. The CDR3 DNA reads as TGCAGCGTTGGGGGGAGGGCCGGTCAGCCCCAGCATTTT. Translating gives CSVGGRAGQPQHF.

The chain is built from TRBV7-2 and TRBJ1-1; no reliable D call. CDR3 length equals 12 residues. CDR1 is SGHTA and CDR2 is FQGNSA in the germline V gene. Trimming removed 2 bases from V and 5 bases from J, with 6 bases in between. The CDR3 DNA sequence: TGTGCCAGCAGCTTAACGCGGACTGAAGCTTTCTTT. Translated, it gives CASSLTRTEAFF.

This chain uses TRBV19 with TRBJ2-1; 7 bases align to TRBD1. Germline lookup yields CDR1 LNHDA and CDR2 SQIVND (reference sequence). Trimming at V came to 5 bases and at J to 5 bases, leaving 12 bases not matched to a gene. This CDR3 has 16 residues. CDR3 in amino acids: CASSPIGDRANNEQFF. The DNA of the CDR3 is TGTGCCAGTAGTCCGATAGGGGACAGAGCAAACAATGAGCAGTTCTTC.

This chain joins TRBV15 and TRBJ1-5, with a tentative D call TRBD1 (5 bases). The V gene lost 5 bases and the J gene lost 2 bases, with 16 bases spanning the gap. Germline CDR1 reads LNHNV; CDR2 reads YYDKDF (reference sequence). This CDR3 comprises 16 residues. The CDR3 reads CATSLTPGGGNQPQHF. In DNA, the CDR3 is TGTGCCACCAGCTTAACACCTGGGGGGGGCAATCAGCCCCAGCATTTT.

This sequence joins TRBV5-1 and TRBJ2-3, with 11 bases lining up with TRBD2. The CDR3 runs to 16 residues. Germline CDR1 is SGHRS and CDR2 is YFSETQ. The junction had 9 bases not matched to a gene; V was cut back by 7 bases and J by 2 bases. The CDR3 DNA reads as TGCGCCAGCGGCCCCTTAGCGGGAGGGACCACAGATACGCAGTATTTT. Translating gives CASGPLAGGTTDTQYF.

This clonotype showed up just a few times. This rearrangement joins TRBV2 to TRBJ2-6, with D perhaps TRBD2 (5 bases). Trimming removed 5 bases from V and 1 base from J, with 9 bases in between. Germline V CDR1 and CDR2: SNHLY, FYNNEI. The CDR3 has 15 residues. CDR3 nucleotides: TGTGCCAGCAGTCGGGATGAGTCTGGGGCCAACGTCCTGACTTTC. This gives the protein CASSRDESGANVLTF.

The chain joins TRBV5-1 to TRBJ1-2, with D maybe TRBD1 (5 bases). The CDR3 sequence is 15 residues long. Per the germline V gene, CDR1 is SGHRS and CDR2 is YFSETQ. V shed 0 bases and J shed 1 base, with 10 bases lying between them. This CDR3 is CASSLGGTDNYGYTF. DNA of the CDR3: TGCGCCAGCAGCTTGGGGGGGACGGATAACTATGGCTACACCTTC.

The chain has TRBV7-2 and TRBJ2-4; maybe TRBD2 (6 bases). V shed 5 bases and J shed 8 bases, with 25 bases lying between them. There are 17 residues in the CDR3. Germline CDR1 is SGHTA and CDR2 is FQGNSA. The CDR3 coding sequence is TGTGCCAGCAGCCCCAGAGGAGGGCCGGGTGGTTTGCACATTCAGTACTTC. This encodes CASSPRGGPGGLHIQYF.

The chain combines TRBV29-1 with TRBJ1-1, with no clear D. The germline gives CDR1 SQVTM, CDR2 ANQGSEA. The CDR3 has 13 amino acids. The V gene lost 3 bases and the J gene lost 0 bases, with 8 bases spanning the gap. The CDR3 region is CSVEVGMNTEAFF. CDR3 nucleotide sequence: TGCAGCGTTGAGGTCGGTATGAACACTGAAGCTTTCTTT. The full variable domain, in which reference TRBV29-1 and TRBJ1-1 provide the parts outside the CDR3, is SAVISQKPSRDICQRGTSLTIQCQVDSQVTMMFWYRQQPGQSLTLIATANQGSEATYESGFVIDKFPISRPNLTFSTLTVSNMSPEDSSIYLCSVEVGMNTEAFFGQGTRLTVV.

This clonotype was observed many times. J is TRBJ2-5 and V is TRBV6-5, with TRBD2 matching over 11 bases. The CDR3 is 14 amino acids. Trimming took 1 base from V and 8 from J; bases not matched to a gene: 3. Germline CDR1 and CDR2: MNHEY and SVGAGI. The DNA for the CDR3 is TGTGCCAGCAGTTACTTACTAGCGGGGGCAACCCAGTACTTC. It encodes CASSYLLAGATQYF.

The J gene is TRBJ1-5, the V gene TRBV7-3, with TRBD1 identical over 8 bases. Germline V gene lookup returns CDR1 SGHTA and CDR2 FQGTGA. CDR3 length: 13 residues. The V gene end was trimmed by 3 bases and the J gene end by 7 bases; junction bases not matched to a gene: 2. In DNA, the CDR3 is TGTGCCAGCAGCTTCGGACAGGGACAGCCCCAGCATTTT. This sequence encodes CASSFGQGQPQHF. Complete variable domain (other parts from reference TRBV7-3 and TRBJ1-5): GAGVSQTPSNKVTEKGKYVELRCDPISGHTALYWYRQSLGQGPEFLIYFQGTGAADDSGLPNDRFFAVRPEGSVSTLKIQRTERGDSAVYLCASSFGQGQPQHFGDGTRLSIL.

The J gene is TRBJ1-2, the V gene TRBV12-3 or TRBV12-4; no clear D. The CDR3 contains 13 residues. V lost 0 bases and J 4 bases, leaving 6 bases between the germline ends. The CDR3 spells CASSLAPIYGYTF. CDR3 DNA sequence: TGTGCCAGCAGTTTAGCCCCTATCTATGGCTACACCTTC.

In this sample, this clonotype turned up a few times. The junction does not match germline at one end; this may be a read error. V and J are TRBV29-1 and TRBJ2-7; 7 bases line up with TRBD1. This CDR3 comprises 14 residues. Germline V CDR1 and CDR2: SQVTM, ANQGSEA. This CDR3 reads CSAEKGQGAYEQYF. CDR3 nucleotide sequence: TGCAGCGCTGAAAAGGGGCAGGGGGCCTACGAGCAGTACTTC.

V usage is TRBV10-2 and J usage is TRBJ2-5; no firm D call. CDR1 is WSHSY, CDR2 SAAADI, per germline. The CDR3 has 13 residues. Between the trimmed V and J ends, which lost 2 bases and 5 bases, there was a span of 9 bases. CDR3 sequence (DNA): TGCGCCAGCAGTGAGACCCTGGGGGAGACCCAGTACTTC. Its protein is CASSETLGETQYF.

This clonotype has more than one count but fewer than ten. The V gene is TRBV29-1, the J gene TRBJ1-2, with D possibly being TRBD1 (6 bases). This CDR3 has 13 residues. The V gene lost 0 bases and the J gene lost 6 bases, with 11 bases spanning the gap. Germline-derived CDR1 and CDR2 are SQVTM and ANQGSEA. The CDR3 is CSVEDLGGDGYTF. The CDR3 DNA is TGCAGCGTTGAAGATCTGGGGGGCGATGGCTACACCTTC.

The sample holds many counts of this clonotype. The chain is built from TRBV6-5 and TRBJ1-1, with 7 bases that match TRBD1. The CDR3 has 13 residues. CDR1 is MNHEY and CDR2 is SVGAGI in the germline V gene. The V gene end was trimmed by 7 bases and the J gene end by 5 bases; junction bases not matched to a gene: 7. In DNA form, the CDR3 reads TGTGCCAGCACCCCGACAGGGTGGACTGAAGCTTTCTTT. Translated, it gives CASTPTGWTEAFF.

The CDR3, as DNA: TGTGCCAGCAGCACTGGGACAGGGGGCGCGATCGGCTACACCTTC. This encodes CASSTGTGGAIGYTF. V is TRBV7-2 and J is TRBJ1-2, with 12 bases that match TRBD1. This CDR3 spans 15 amino acids. CDR1 is SGHTA and CDR2 is FQGNSA in the germline V gene. V dropped 5 bases and J dropped 8; count of bases not matched to a gene: 9.

This clonotype was counted between two and nine times. The V gene is TRBV12-3 or TRBV12-4, the J gene TRBJ2-1; TRBD2 matches at 12 bases. V lost 4 bases, J lost 5 bases, and 12 bases stayed unmatched. CDR3 length: 18 amino acids. CDR3 sequence reads: CASSYHGLAGSANNEQFF. The CDR3 bases are TGTGCCAGCAGTTACCACGGACTAGCGGGATCTGCCAACAATGAGCAGTTCTTC.

This clonotype occurred many times. V usage is TRBV6-5 and J usage is TRBJ2-1, with D hard to call. Germline values: CDR1 MNHEY, CDR2 SVGAGI. This CDR3 has 14 amino acids. V was shortened by 5 bases and J by 6 bases, with 14 bases between the two germline ends. The CDR3 nucleotides are TGTGCCAGCAGTGCCCTGCGGCAGCGCAATGAGCAGTTCTTC. Amino acid sequence: CASSALRQRNEQFF.

This clonotype was observed a few times. The chain carries TRBV7-3 and TRBJ2-1, with TRBD2 identical over 7 bases. This CDR3 has 16 amino acids. CDR1 SGHTA and CDR2 FQGTGA come from the germline V gene. V gave up 2 bases and J gave up 0 bases; unmatched junction bases: 4. The CDR3 reads CASSLGSGTSYNEQFF. The CDR3 bases are TGTGCCAGCAGCTTAGGGAGCGGGACCTCCTACAATGAGCAGTTCTTC.

A few counts support this clonotype. The chain uses TRBV29-1 and TRBJ1-4, with a tentative D call TRBD1 (5 bases). V lost 4 bases, J lost 8 bases, and 11 bases lay in between. The V gene's germline CDR1 is SQVTM and CDR2 ANQGSEA. The CDR3 sequence is 12 residues long. CDR3 protein: CSVGRVGEKLFF. The CDR3 DNA reads TGCAGCGTTGGCAGGGTTGGGGAAAAACTGTTTTTT.